The TCR beta chain under discussion was sequenced for a study of cytomegalovirus exposure and HLA in healthy donors. The CDR3 runs 18 residues. CDR1 is SEHNR, CDR2 FQNEAQ, per germline (reference sequence). Trimming shortened V by 1 base and J by 0 bases, and 19 bases separated the two germline ends. On this clone itself: Its antigen is still unknown.

Study-level points and caveats: The study had only CMV serostatus as immune exposure information. V- and J-gene trimming of TCR beta was linked (in a later analysis) to a missense DCLRE1C variant. Of the V segments, some could not be distinguished, including TRBV6-2 and TRBV6-3, and were excluded. Presence/absence analyses supposed approximately even sequencing depth among donors.

The PCR ran on 60 Vbeta and 13 Jbeta primers. Libraries were prepared by immunoSEQ multiplex PCR; TCRdb keeps only in-frame clonotypes and omits some of them. In total, the table holds fewer than 45,000 clones. The sequence was obtained from a man in his forties in good health and CMV-seropositive. The sequencing sample was made of PBMCs. The chain employs TRBV7-9 and TRBJ2-7; D is ambiguous. CDR3 sequence reads: CASSLVSLSRRNSYEQYF. CDR3 nucleotides: TGTGCCAGCAGCTTAGTATCCCTTAGCCGACGTAACTCCTACGAGCAGTACTTC. The full variable domain, with the rest looked up from reference TRBV7-9 and TRBJ2-7, is DTGVSQNPRHKITKRGQNVTFRCDPISEHNRLYWYRQTLGQGPEFLTYFQNEAQLEKSRLLSDRFSAERPKGSFSTLEIQRTEQGDSAMYLCASSLVSLSRRNSYEQYFGPGTRLTVT.